The T cell receptor (beta chain) under discussion was sequenced for a study of T cells in Graves' hyperthyroidism and ophthalmopathy. Study outcomes and limitations: Researchers report that a 13 V-J model separated ophthalmopathy from stable hyperthyroidism. Most thyroid clonotypes expanded above 0.001 appeared in blood too.

The CDR3 is 16 amino acids. Trimming took off 6 bases at V and 0 bases at J, with 17 bases between the two ends. The germline gives CDR1 MNHEY, CDR2 SVGAGI. Researchers amplified the TCR beta CDR3 regions from RNA transcripts. First-round RT-PCR with HTBI primers amplified the TCR CDR3 region. TCRdb itself ran the multiplex PCR reads through MiXCR, one entry per CDR3 protein. Found here are around 620,000 distinct CDR3 sequences, just over 45% of them singletons; the top ten hold roughly 19%. A note on this clonotype: Its matching antigen is unknown.

The chain employs TRBV6-5 and TRBJ1-1; D gene ambiguous. This sequence originates from an adult woman with Graves' disease, either hyperthyroidism or ophthalmopathy (not recorded which). Sequencing was carried out using peripheral blood or thyroid tissue (not recorded which). CDR3 residues: CASRETSLGLNTEAFF. CDR3 coding DNA: TGTGCCAGCAGAGAAACGTCTTTGGGCCTGAACACTGAAGCTTTCTTT.